This TCR beta chain was observed in a study of cytomegalovirus exposure and HLA in healthy donors. Across the whole study: Roughly 180 million T cells yielded 117 million unique TCR beta sequences in earlier analysis. Study-wide results and caveats: A later analysis linked a missense DCLRE1C variant to TCR beta V- and J-gene trimming. The availability of immune exposure information extended only to CMV serostatus. Diagnosis of cytomegalovirus status made by the classifier reportedly showed high specificity and sensitivity.

On this clone itself: Its antigen is unknown.

Vbeta (60) and Jbeta (13) primers were used in the PCR. Produced via immunoSEQ multiplex PCR; TCRdb's table is partial and in-frame only. The table shows some 140,000 clones, with 80% to 85% occurring only once. The ends were cut back, 3 bases at V and 2 bases at J, with 11 bases in the middle. Germline V gives CDR1 MNHNY, CDR2 SVGAGI (reference sequence). This CDR3 has 15 residues. The origin of this receptor is a male donor in good health and CMV-seropositive. Material: PBMCs. The chain uses TRBV6-6 and TRBJ2-1; maybe TRBD2 (7 bases). Written as DNA, the CDR3 is TGTGCCAGCAGTTATCCGGGGGGCCCCTACAATGAGCAGTTCTTC. Its protein is CASSYPGGPYNEQFF.